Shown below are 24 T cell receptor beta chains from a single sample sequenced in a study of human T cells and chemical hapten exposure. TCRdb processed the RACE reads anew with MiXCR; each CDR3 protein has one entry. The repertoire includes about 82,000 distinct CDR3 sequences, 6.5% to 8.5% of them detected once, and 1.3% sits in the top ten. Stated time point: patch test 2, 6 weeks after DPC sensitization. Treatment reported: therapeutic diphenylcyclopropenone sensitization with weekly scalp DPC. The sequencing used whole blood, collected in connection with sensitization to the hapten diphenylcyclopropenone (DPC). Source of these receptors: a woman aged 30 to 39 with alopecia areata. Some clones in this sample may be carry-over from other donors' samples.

The CDR3 protein is CASSQQVSGQPQHF. DNA for the CDR3: TGTGCCAGCAGCCAGCAGGTGTCGGGGCAGCCCCAGCATTTT. J is TRBJ1-5 and V is TRBV3-1; D gene ambiguous. The CDR3 length is 14 residues. The ends were cut back, 3 bases at V and 7 bases at J, with 13 bases in the middle. CDR1 LGHDT and CDR2 YNNKEL come from the germline V gene (reference sequence).

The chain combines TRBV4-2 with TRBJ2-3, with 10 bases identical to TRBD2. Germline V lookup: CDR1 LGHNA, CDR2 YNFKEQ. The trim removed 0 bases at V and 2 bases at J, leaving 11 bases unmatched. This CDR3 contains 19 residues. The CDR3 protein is CASSQEDTISGGFTDTQYF. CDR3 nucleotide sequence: TGTGCCAGCAGCCAAGAAGATACGATTAGCGGGGGGTTCACAGATACGCAGTATTTT.

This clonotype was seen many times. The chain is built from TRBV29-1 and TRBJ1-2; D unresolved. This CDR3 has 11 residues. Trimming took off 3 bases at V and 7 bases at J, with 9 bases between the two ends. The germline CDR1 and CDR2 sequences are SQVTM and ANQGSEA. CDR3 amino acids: CSVDSRGGYTF. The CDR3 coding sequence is TGCAGCGTTGATTCCAGAGGTGGCTACACCTTC.

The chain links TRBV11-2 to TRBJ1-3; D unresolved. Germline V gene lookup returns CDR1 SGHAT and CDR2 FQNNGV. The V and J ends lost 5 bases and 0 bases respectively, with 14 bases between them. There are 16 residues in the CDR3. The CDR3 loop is CASSQLRGLSGNTIYF. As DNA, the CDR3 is TGTGCCAGCAGCCAGCTGAGAGGCCTCTCTGGAAACACCATATATTTT.

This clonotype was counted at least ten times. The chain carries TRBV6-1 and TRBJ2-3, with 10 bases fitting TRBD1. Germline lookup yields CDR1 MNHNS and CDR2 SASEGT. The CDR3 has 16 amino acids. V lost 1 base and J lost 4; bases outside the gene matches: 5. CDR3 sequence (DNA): TGTGCCAGCAGTGAAGGGGGGACAGGGGCTGCAGATACGCAGTATTTT. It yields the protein CASSEGGTGAADTQYF.

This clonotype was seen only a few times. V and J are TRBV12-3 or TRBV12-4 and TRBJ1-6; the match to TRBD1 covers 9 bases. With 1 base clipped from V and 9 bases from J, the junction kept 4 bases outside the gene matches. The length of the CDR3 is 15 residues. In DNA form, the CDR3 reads TGTGCCAGCAGTTTAGGACAGGGGGTGTCTTCACCCCTCCACTTT. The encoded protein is CASSLGQGVSSPLHF.

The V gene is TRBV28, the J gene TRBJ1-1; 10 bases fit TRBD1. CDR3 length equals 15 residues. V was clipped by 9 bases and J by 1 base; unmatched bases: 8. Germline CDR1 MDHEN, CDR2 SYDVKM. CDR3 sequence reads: CASRDRGVENTEAFF. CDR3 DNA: TGTGCCAGTCGGGACAGGGGAGTGGAGAACACTGAAGCTTTCTTT.

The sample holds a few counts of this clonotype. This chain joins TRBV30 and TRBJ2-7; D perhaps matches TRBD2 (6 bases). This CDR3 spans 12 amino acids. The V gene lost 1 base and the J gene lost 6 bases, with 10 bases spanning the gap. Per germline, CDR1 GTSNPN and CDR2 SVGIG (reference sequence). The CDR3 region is CAWSASGVEQYF. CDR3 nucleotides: TGTGCCTGGAGTGCTTCGGGGGTCGAGCAGTACTTC.

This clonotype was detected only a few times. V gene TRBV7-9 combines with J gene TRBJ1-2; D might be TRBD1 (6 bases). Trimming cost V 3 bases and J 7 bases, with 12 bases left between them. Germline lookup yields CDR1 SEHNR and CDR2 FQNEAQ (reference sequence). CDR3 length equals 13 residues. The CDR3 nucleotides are TGTGCCAGCAGCTTCCTAGGGGGGGCTGGCTACACCTTC. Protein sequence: CASSFLGGAGYTF.

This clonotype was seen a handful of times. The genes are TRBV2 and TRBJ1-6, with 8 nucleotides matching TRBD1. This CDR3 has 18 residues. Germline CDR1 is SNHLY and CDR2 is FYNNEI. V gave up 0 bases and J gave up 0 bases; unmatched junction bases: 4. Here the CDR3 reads CASSEADRASSYNSPLHF. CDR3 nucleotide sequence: TGTGCCAGCAGTGAAGCGGACAGGGCAAGCTCCTATAATTCACCCCTCCACTTT. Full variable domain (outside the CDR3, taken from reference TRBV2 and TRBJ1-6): EPEVTQTPSHQVTQMGQEVILRCVPISNHLYFYWYRQILGQKVEFLVSFYNNEISEKSEIFDDQFSVERPDGSNFTLKIRSTKLEDSAMYFCASSEADRASSYNSPLHFGNGTRLTVT.

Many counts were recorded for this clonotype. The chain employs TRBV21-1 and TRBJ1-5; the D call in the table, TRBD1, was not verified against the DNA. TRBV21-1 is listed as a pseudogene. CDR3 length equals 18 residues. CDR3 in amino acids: CASSKMRLGQSSNQPQHF. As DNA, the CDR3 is TGTGCCAGCAGCAAAATGAGGCTGGGACAGAGTAGCAATCAGCCCCAGCATTTT.

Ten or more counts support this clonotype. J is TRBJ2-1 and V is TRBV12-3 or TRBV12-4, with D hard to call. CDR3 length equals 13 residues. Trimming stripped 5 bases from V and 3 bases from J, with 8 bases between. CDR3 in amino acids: CASSQPYYNEQFF. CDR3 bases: TGTGCCAGCAGTCAGCCATACTACAATGAGCAGTTCTTC.

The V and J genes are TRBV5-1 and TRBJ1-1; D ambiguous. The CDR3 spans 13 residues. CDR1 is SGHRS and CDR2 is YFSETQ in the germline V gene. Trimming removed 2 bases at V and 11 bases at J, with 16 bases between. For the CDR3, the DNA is TGCGCCAGCAGCTTCGAACCGTCGTTACCGGCTTTCTTT. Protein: CASSFEPSLPAFF.

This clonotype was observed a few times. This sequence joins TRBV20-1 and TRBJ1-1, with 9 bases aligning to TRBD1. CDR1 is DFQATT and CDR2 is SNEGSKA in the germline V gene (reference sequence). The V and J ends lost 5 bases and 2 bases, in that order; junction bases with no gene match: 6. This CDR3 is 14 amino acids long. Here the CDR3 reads CSARTGVANTEAFF. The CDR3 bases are TGCAGTGCTCGGACAGGGGTGGCCAACACTGAAGCTTTCTTT.

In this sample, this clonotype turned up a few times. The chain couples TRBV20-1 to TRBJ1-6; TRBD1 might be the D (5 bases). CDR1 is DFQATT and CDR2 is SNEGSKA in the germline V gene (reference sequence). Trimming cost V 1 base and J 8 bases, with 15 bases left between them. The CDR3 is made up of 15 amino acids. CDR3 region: CSARAVQGWDSPLHF. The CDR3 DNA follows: TGCAGTGCTAGAGCAGTTCAGGGATGGGATTCACCCCTCCACTTT.

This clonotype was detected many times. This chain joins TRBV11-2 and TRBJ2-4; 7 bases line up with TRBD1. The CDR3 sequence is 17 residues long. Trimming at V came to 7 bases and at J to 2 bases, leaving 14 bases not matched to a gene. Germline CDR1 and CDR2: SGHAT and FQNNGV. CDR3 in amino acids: CASTPYRGLRTKNIQYF. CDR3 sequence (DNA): TGTGCCAGCACCCCTTACAGGGGCCTAAGGACCAAAAACATTCAGTACTTC.

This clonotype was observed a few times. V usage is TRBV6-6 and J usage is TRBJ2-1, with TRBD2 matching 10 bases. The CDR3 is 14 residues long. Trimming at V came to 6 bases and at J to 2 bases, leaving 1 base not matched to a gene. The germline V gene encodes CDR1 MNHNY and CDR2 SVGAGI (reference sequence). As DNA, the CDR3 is TGTGCCAGCAGCCTAGCGGGGGCCTACAATGAGCAGTTCTTC. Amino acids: CASSLAGAYNEQFF.

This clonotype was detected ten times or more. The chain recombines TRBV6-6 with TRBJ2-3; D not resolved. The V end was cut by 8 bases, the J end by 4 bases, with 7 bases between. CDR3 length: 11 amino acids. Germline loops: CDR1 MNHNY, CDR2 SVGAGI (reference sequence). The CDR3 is CASGVSDTQYF. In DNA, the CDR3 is TGTGCCAGCGGGGTGTCAGATACGCAGTATTTT.

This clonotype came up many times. CDR3 protein: CASSLEGRGVNQPQHF. DNA for the CDR3: TGTGCCAGCAGCTTAGAGGGCAGGGGAGTAAATCAGCCCCAGCATTTT. The rearrangement uses TRBV7-8 and TRBJ1-5, with D tentatively TRBD1 (6 bases). V gave up 1 base and J gave up 4 bases, with 14 bases separating them. This CDR3 contains 16 residues. Germline V gene lookup returns CDR1 SGHVS and CDR2 FQNEAQ.

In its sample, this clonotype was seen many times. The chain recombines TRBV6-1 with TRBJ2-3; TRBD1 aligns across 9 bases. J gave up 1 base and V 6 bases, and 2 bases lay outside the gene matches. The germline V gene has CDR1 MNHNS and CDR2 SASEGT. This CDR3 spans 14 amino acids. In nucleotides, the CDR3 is TGTGCCAGCAGACAGGGGGCTGGCACAGATACGCAGTATTTT. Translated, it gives CASRQGAGTDTQYF.

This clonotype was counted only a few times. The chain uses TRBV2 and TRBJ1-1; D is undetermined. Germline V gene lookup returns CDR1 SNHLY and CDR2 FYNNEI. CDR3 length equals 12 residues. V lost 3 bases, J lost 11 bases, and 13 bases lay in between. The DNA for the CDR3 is TGTGCCAGCAGTGATGCGGCGCAAGACGCTTTCTTT. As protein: CASSDAAQDAFF.

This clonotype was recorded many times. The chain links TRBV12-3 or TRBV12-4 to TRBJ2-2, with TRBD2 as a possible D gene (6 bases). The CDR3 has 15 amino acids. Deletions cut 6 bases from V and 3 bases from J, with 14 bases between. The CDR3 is CASRFGGSDTGELFF. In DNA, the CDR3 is TGTGCCAGCAGATTCGGGGGTTCTGACACCGGGGAGCTGTTTTTT.

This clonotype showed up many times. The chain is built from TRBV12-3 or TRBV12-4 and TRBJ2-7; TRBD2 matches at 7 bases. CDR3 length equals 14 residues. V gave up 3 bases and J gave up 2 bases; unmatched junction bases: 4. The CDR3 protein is CASSFSGRAYEQYF. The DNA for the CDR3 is TGTGCCAGCAGTTTCTCGGGGAGGGCCTACGAGCAGTACTTC.

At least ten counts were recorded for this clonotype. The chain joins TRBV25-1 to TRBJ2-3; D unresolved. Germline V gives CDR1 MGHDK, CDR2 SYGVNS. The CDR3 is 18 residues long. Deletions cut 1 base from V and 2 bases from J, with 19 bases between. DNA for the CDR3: TGTGCCAGCAGTGAATTGGTCGCCAGTAAAGGGCCCACAGATACGCAGTATTTT. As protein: CASSELVASKGPTDTQYF.